The subject of this entry is one TCR beta chain. Amplification by 5'RACE using constant-segment primers produced TCR alpha and TCR beta cDNA libraries that carried sample barcodes and UMIs. TCRdb analysed the 5' RACE reads with MiXCR anew, one entry per CDR3 protein. The sample includes just over 200,000 distinct CDR3 sequences, more than 8% of them seen just once. The data were obtained in a study of T-cell memory formation after mild COVID-19. Looking at the study overall: In these data, TCR clusters were largely donor specific.

Looked up from germline, CDR1 is LGHNA and CDR2 is YNFKEQ. With V trimmed by 3 bases and J by 6 bases, 8 bases remained unmatched. CDR3 size: 15 residues. This clonotype was obtained from a man in his late teens or twenties who had mild COVID-19 (a few samples of this study predate the infection). Cell type and time point are not known. The rearrangement joins TRBV4-2 to TRBJ2-3; 8 nucleotides align to TRBD2. The sample taken for sequencing was PBMCs or a T cell subset sorted from them (not recorded which). The CDR3 region has the DNA TGTGCCAGCAGCCAGTGGCCGTCGGGGGGGGATACGCAGTATTTT. It is translated as CASSQWPSGGDTQYF.